These 32 T cell receptor beta chains came from one sample sequenced in a study of cytomegalovirus exposure and HLA in healthy donors. The PCR employed 60 Vbeta primers together with 13 Jbeta primers. Measured with immunoSEQ multiplex PCR; TCRdb has only the in-frame clones, and not every one. The data show roughly 84,000 clones, 60% to 80% seen once. Input material: PBMCs. These receptors were collected from a man aged 45-65 years in good health and CMV-seronegative.

J is TRBJ2-5 and V is TRBV23-1; perhaps TRBD2 as D (6 bases). TRBV23-1 qualifies as an ORF whose function is uncertain. The CDR3 is made up of 17 amino acids. The V and J ends lost 1 base and 5 bases respectively, with 20 bases between them. The CDR3 nucleotides are TGCGCCAGCAGTCAATTCGCGATAGCCGGGGGTTGGGAGACCCAGTACTTC. As protein: CASSQFAIAGGWETQYF.

The V gene is TRBV7-8, the J gene TRBJ1-1; the D gene is possibly TRBD1 (5 bases). This CDR3 region has 14 residues. Germline V lookup: CDR1 SGHVS, CDR2 FQNEAQ. The V end lost 3 bases, the J end lost 4 bases, and 12 bases lay between the germline ends. The CDR3 protein is CASSLGLGPTEAFF. Here the CDR3 DNA reads TGTGCCAGCAGCTTGGGCTTGGGGCCCACTGAAGCTTTCTTT.

The count of this clone is one. The genes are TRBV19 and TRBJ2-6, with D unresolved. V was pared by 10 bases and J by 0 bases, with 22 bases between. Per germline, CDR1 LNHDA and CDR2 SQIVND (reference sequence). This CDR3 contains 18 residues. The CDR3 here is CAISDPGATGSGANVLTF. Written as DNA, the CDR3 is TGTGCCATCTCAGACCCAGGCGCCACCGGCTCTGGGGCCAACGTCCTGACTTTC.

The chain uses TRBV19 and TRBJ1-1; 8 nucleotides agree with TRBD1. CDR1 LNHDA and CDR2 SQIVND come from the germline V gene (reference sequence). J was trimmed by 6 bases and V by 3 bases; bases with no gene match: 3. This CDR3 spans 13 amino acids. CDR3 sequence reads: CASSITGGAEAFF. The CDR3 DNA reads as TGTGCCAGTAGTATTACAGGGGGGGCTGAAGCTTTCTTT. The whole variable domain, filled in from reference TRBV19 and TRBJ1-1, reads DGGITQSPKYLFRKEGQNVTLSCEQNLNHDAMYWYRQDPGQGLRLIYYSQIVNDFQKGDIAEGYSVSREKKESFPLTVTSAQKNPTAFYLCASSITGGAEAFFGQGTRLTVV.

The chain uses TRBV5-1 and TRBJ1-1; D is possibly TRBD1 (5 bases). Deletions cut 0 bases from V and 1 base from J, with 13 bases between. The CDR3 has 16 residues. Germline CDR1 is SGHRS and CDR2 is YFSETQ. The CDR3 nucleotides read TGCGCCAGCAGCTTGGTTACAGGTGCAAAGAACACTGAAGCTTTCTTT. Its protein is CASSLVTGAKNTEAFF.

V and J are TRBV9 and TRBJ2-3; 14 bases line up with TRBD2. CDR3 size: 17 residues. The J segment lost 6 bases and the V segment lost 3 bases, leaving 9 bases of the junction unmatched. Per the germline V gene, CDR1 is SGDLS and CDR2 is YYNGEE. As DNA, the CDR3 is TGTGCCAGCAGCGGGATGACTAGCGGGGGGGCTGGGGATACGCAGTATTTT. Its translation: CASSGMTSGGAGDTQYF.

The chain joins TRBV6-5 to TRBJ2-7; D not resolved. This CDR3 spans 14 amino acids. The V gene lost 2 bases and the J gene lost 4 bases, with 12 bases spanning the gap. From germline, CDR1 is MNHEY and CDR2 SVGAGI. Here the CDR3 DNA reads TGTGCCAGCAGTTACGGAGCGTCATCGTACGAGCAGTACTTC. This encodes CASSYGASSYEQYF.

V usage is TRBV7-6 and J usage is TRBJ1-2, with 9 bases lining up with TRBD1. Germline trimming cut 1 base from V and 4 bases from J; bases unmatched to any gene: 4. This CDR3 spans 15 amino acids. Per germline, CDR1 SGHVS and CDR2 FNYEAQ. CDR3 in amino acids: CASSLEPGQGYGYTF. The CDR3 DNA sequence: TGTGCCAGCAGCTTAGAACCGGGACAGGGCTATGGCTACACCTTC. The entire variable domain, with the rest obtained from reference TRBV7-6 and TRBJ1-2, is as follows: GAGVSQSPRYKVTKRGQDVALRCDPISGHVSLYWYRQALGQGPEFLTYFNYEAQQDKSGLPNDRFSAERPEGSISTLTIQRTEQRDSAMYRCASSLEPGQGYGYTFGSGTRLTVV.

J is TRBJ2-7 and V is TRBV5-6; a possible D gene is TRBD1 (6 bases). The CDR3 sequence is 13 residues long. Germline V gene data show CDR1 as SGHDT and CDR2 as YYEEEE. Trimming shortened V by 0 bases and J by 4 bases, and 8 bases separated the two germline ends. CDR3 region: CASSLDRAYEQYF. The CDR3 DNA reads TGTGCCAGCAGCTTGGACAGGGCGTACGAGCAGTACTTC. The full variable domain, completed using reference TRBV5-6 and TRBJ2-7, is DAGVTQSPTHLIKTRGQQVTLRCSPKSGHDTVSWYQQALGQGPQFIFQYYEEEERQRGNFPDRFSGHQFPNYSSELNVNALLLGDSALYLCASSLDRAYEQYFGPGTRLTVT.

DNA of the CDR3: TGTGCCAGTAGTCGTCAGGGGGTCACCGGGGAGCTGTTTTTT. Amino acids: CASSRQGVTGELFF. J is TRBJ2-2 and V is TRBV19; 7 nucleotides match TRBD1. Unmatched junction bases numbered 4, after V lost 5 bases and J lost 4 bases. In germline, CDR1 is LNHDA, CDR2 SQIVND (reference sequence). The CDR3 has 14 residues. Full variable domain (missing parts from reference TRBV19 and TRBJ2-2): DGGITQSPKYLFRKEGQNVTLSCEQNLNHDAMYWYRQDPGQGLRLIYYSQIVNDFQKGDIAEGYSVSREKKESFPLTVTSAQKNPTAFYLCASSRQGVTGELFFGEGSRLTVL.

CDR3 sequence reads: CASSFGTTYEQYF. The CDR3 DNA reads TGTGCCAGCAGCTTCGGGACAACCTACGAGCAGTACTTC. This chain uses TRBV7-9 with TRBJ2-7; D is possibly TRBD1 (6 bases). With 3 bases removed from V and 2 bases from J, the gap between germline ends came to 8 bases. The germline CDR1 and CDR2 sequences are SEHNR and FQNEAQ (reference sequence). CDR3 length: 13 residues. The complete variable domain, with remaining parts taken from reference TRBV7-9 and TRBJ2-7, reads DTGVSQNPRHKITKRGQNVTFRCDPISEHNRLYWYRQTLGQGPEFLTYFQNEAQLEKSRLLSDRFSAERPKGSFSTLEIQRTEQGDSAMYLCASSFGTTYEQYFGPGTRLTVT.

The chain combines TRBV7-3 with TRBJ2-3; 7 bases match TRBD2. V shed 5 bases and J 4 bases; nucleotides not matched to a gene: 6. The CDR3 runs to 14 residues. Germline loops: CDR1 SGHTA, CDR2 FQGTGA. CDR3 sequence (DNA): TGTGCCAGCAGCCCCGGGGGGTCGGCAGATACGCAGTATTTT. This translates into CASSPGGSADTQYF.

This clone was counted only a few times. The V call is TRBV6-1, the J call TRBJ1-1, with D hard to call. Trimming removed 6 bases at V and 1 base at J, with 9 bases between. CDR3 length equals 13 residues. CDR1 is MNHNS and CDR2 is SASEGT in the germline V gene. CDR3 coding DNA: TGTGCCAGCAGGCGAAGCGGGAACACTGAAGCTTTCTTT. Residues: CASRRSGNTEAFF.

The rearrangement uses TRBV30 and TRBJ1-1; no reliable D call. Trimming shortened V by 0 bases and J by 3 bases, and 8 bases separated the two germline ends. Germline assignment: CDR1 GTSNPN and CDR2 SVGIG (reference sequence). The CDR3 is made up of 13 amino acids. The chain's CDR3 is CAWSVGRYTEAFF. The CDR3 DNA reads as TGTGCCTGGAGTGTCGGGAGGTACACTGAAGCTTTCTTT.

This clone came up a few times. The chain links TRBV28 to TRBJ1-6; 7 nucleotides line up with TRBD1. The V segment lost 5 bases and the J segment 6 bases; nucleotides outside the gene matches: 10. The CDR3 is 16 amino acids. Germline assignment: CDR1 MDHEN and CDR2 SYDVKM. CDR3 sequence reads: CASSTQKQGFNSPLHF. The CDR3 nucleotides read TGTGCCAGCAGTACACAAAAACAGGGGTTTAATTCACCCCTCCACTTT.

This chain joins TRBV19 and TRBJ2-7; 12 nucleotides align to TRBD1. The V and J ends lost 6 bases and 7 bases, in that order; junction bases with no gene match: 7. The CDR3 covers 14 residues. Germline CDR1 reads LNHDA; CDR2 reads SQIVND (reference sequence). CDR3 loop: CASRPGQGAGEQYF. CDR3 sequence (DNA): TGTGCCAGTAGGCCGGGACAGGGGGCTGGAGAGCAGTACTTC.

This clone has a count of ten or more. The chain employs TRBV6-5 and TRBJ1-3, with unresolved D. Germline CDR1 is MNHEY and CDR2 is SVGAGI. V lost 0 bases, J lost 8 bases, and 8 bases lay in between. This CDR3 contains 13 residues. DNA of the CDR3: TGTGCCAGCAGTTACTCGATAGCGCACACCATATATTTT. This encodes CASSYSIAHTIYF.

The chain has TRBV30 and TRBJ1-5, with D possibly TRBD1 on 5 matching bases. Germline CDR1 and CDR2: GTSNPN and SVGIG (reference sequence). Trimming stripped 1 base from V and 9 bases from J, with 19 bases between. The CDR3 runs 15 residues. CDR3 nucleotides: TGTGCCTGGAGTGATAAGGCAGGGTCCCGAGGGCCCCAGCATTTT. As protein: CAWSDKAGSRGPQHF.

The J gene is TRBJ2-7, the V gene TRBV18, with D possibly matching TRBD1 (5 bases). The CDR3 consists of 14 residues. V dropped 1 base and J dropped 7 bases, with 14 bases sitting between them. CDR1 is KGHSH, CDR2 LQKENI, per germline. The CDR3 here is CASSPRSGQREQYF. In DNA, the CDR3 is TGTGCCAGCTCACCACGGTCAGGGCAGAGGGAGCAGTACTTC.

The V gene is TRBV28, the J gene TRBJ1-1, with 8 bases identical to TRBD1. The CDR3 runs 15 residues. The germline gives CDR1 MDHEN, CDR2 SYDVKM. V gave up 5 bases and J gave up 1 base; unmatched junction bases: 6. This CDR3 is CASSPRTGRNTEAFF. The CDR3 DNA reads as TGTGCCAGCAGTCCAAGGACAGGGAGGAACACTGAAGCTTTCTTT.

The chain links TRBV6-5 to TRBJ1-3; D is perhaps TRBD1 (6 bases). The CDR3 is made up of 14 amino acids. CDR1 and CDR2 from the germline V gene are MNHEY and SVGAGI. Trimming removed 6 bases from V and 0 bases from J, with 9 bases in between. Written as DNA, the CDR3 is TGTGCCAGCAGGGCAGGGGTCTCTGGAAACACCATATATTTT. Translation gives CASRAGVSGNTIYF.

The chain uses TRBV5-1 and TRBJ2-7; 8 positions agree with TRBD1. Germline CDR1 SGHRS, CDR2 YFSETQ. This CDR3 contains 14 residues. Trimming removed 4 bases from V and 4 bases from J; junction bases left unmatched: 7. CDR3: CASSGGQGAYEQYF. In DNA, the CDR3 is TGCGCCAGCAGCGGGGGTCAGGGGGCATACGAGCAGTACTTC.

This sequence joins TRBV11-2 and TRBJ2-7; D perhaps matches TRBD1 (5 bases). The V gene's germline CDR1 is SGHAT and CDR2 FQNNGV. Trimming removed 5 bases from V and 3 bases from J, with 14 bases in between. This CDR3 region has 14 residues. DNA of the CDR3: TGTGCCAGCAGCCCCAGGGAACTGGGCTACGAGCAGTACTTC. Encoded protein: CASSPRELGYEQYF.

Of note for this clone: Germline and junction disagree at one end, which may indicate a read error. V and J are TRBV7-7 and TRBJ2-1; 11 bases are shared with TRBD1. Germline CDR1 and CDR2: SSHAT and FNYEAQ (reference sequence). This CDR3 has 14 residues. The CDR3: CASSRDRGANEQFF. The CDR3 nucleotides are TGTGCTAGCAGCCGGGACAGGGGGGCGAATGAGCAGTTCTTC. The variable domain in full, completed from reference TRBV7-7 and TRBJ2-1, reads GAGVSQSPRYKVTKRGQDVTLRCDPISSHATLYWYQQALGQGPEFLTYFNYEAQPDKSGLPSDRFSAERPEGSISTLTIQRTEQRDSAMYRCASSRDRGANEQFFGPGTRLTVL.

This clone was seen more than once but under ten times. The chain is built from TRBV7-4 and TRBJ1-3, with 7 positions matching TRBD1. Germline CDR1 SGHVT, CDR2 SQSDAQ. V lost 4 bases to trimming and J lost 8 bases; unmatched junction nucleotides: 8. The length of the CDR3 is 14 residues. In DNA, the CDR3 is TGTGCCAGCAGCTCTAGACAGGGACATGACACCATATATTTT. It yields the protein CASSSRQGHDTIYF.

The chain uses TRBV9 and TRBJ2-1; a possible D gene is TRBD2 (7 bases). The CDR3 is 17 amino acids. The V end lost 0 bases, the J end lost 3 bases, and 16 bases lay between the germline ends. Germline CDR1 reads SGDLS; CDR2 reads YYNGEE. The chain's CDR3 is CASSVGSGDYLYNEQFF. In DNA, the CDR3 is TGTGCCAGCAGCGTAGGTTCAGGGGACTATCTCTACAATGAGCAGTTCTTC.

The chain recombines TRBV10-3 with TRBJ1-5, with TRBD1 matching over 9 bases. This CDR3 is built from 13 residues. V dropped 11 bases and J dropped 5; count of bases not matched to a gene: 7. Per the germline V gene, CDR1 is ENHRY and CDR2 is SYGVKD. CDR3 sequence reads: CAVGQGQDQPQHF. DNA of the CDR3: TGTGCCGTGGGACAGGGTCAAGATCAGCCCCAGCATTTT.

The V call is TRBV6-5, the J call TRBJ1-6; 9 bases are a match to TRBD1. The germline V gene has CDR1 MNHEY and CDR2 SVGAGI. V lost 6 bases, J lost 8 bases, and 8 bases stayed unmatched. The CDR3 covers 15 residues. The CDR3 DNA sequence: TGTGCCAGCAGCAAATCCGGGACAGGGCATTCACCCCTCCACTTT. This translates into CASSKSGTGHSPLHF.

The gene calls are TRBV5-5 and TRBJ2-3; 9 nucleotides line up with TRBD2. This CDR3 contains 18 residues. Unmatched junction bases numbered 16, after V lost 4 bases and J lost 4 bases. Germline V gene data show CDR1 as SGHKS and CDR2 as YYEKEE (reference sequence). CDR3 DNA sequence: TGTGCCAGCAGCCCCCCGTTTGTAAGCGGGGGGAGCGCAGATACGCAGTATTTT. Protein sequence: CASSPPFVSGGSADTQYF.

This clone appeared a single time. The chain has TRBV4-3 and TRBJ1-2; the D is unclear. Per germline, CDR1 LGHNA and CDR2 YSLEER. V was trimmed by 0 bases and J by 1 base, leaving 9 bases between them. This CDR3 has 15 amino acids. CDR3 bases: TGCGCCAGCAGCCAAGATGGCGGACTTAACTATGGCTACACCTTC. Translated, it gives CASSQDGGLNYGYTF.

The rearrangement joins TRBV5-4 to TRBJ1-2; D call uncertain. The CDR3 is made up of 13 amino acids. Germline V gene sequence: CDR1 SGHNT, CDR2 YYREEE (reference sequence). V dropped 2 bases and J dropped 7 bases, with 12 bases sitting between them. The CDR3 DNA reads as TGTGCCAGCAGCTTCGAGGAGACTAGTGGCTACACCTTC. Protein product: CASSFEETSGYTF.

This clone was seen a single time. The chain is built from TRBV7-2 and TRBJ2-4, with 12 bases that match TRBD2. Per the germline V gene, CDR1 is SGHTA and CDR2 is FQGNSA. V shed 6 bases and J 1 base; nucleotides not matched to a gene: 7. The CDR3 has 17 amino acids. CDR3 sequence: CASRSSGGAGAKNIQYF. The CDR3 DNA reads TGTGCCAGCAGATCTAGCGGGGGGGCCGGGGCCAAAAACATTCAGTACTTC.